This T cell receptor (beta chain) was identified in a study of T cell responses to AZD1222 COVID-19 vaccine. As for the study in general: Some second doses came at about 4 weeks and others at about 12 weeks; these were pooled.

Germline V gives CDR1 SGHTA, CDR2 FQGNSA. The CDR3 runs 16 residues. V shed 5 bases and J 5 bases; nucleotides not matched to a gene: 10. Some clones are missing from TCRdb's copy, which holds only in-frame ones; the method was immunoSEQ multiplex PCR. In the table there are about 130,000 clones, about 90% of which are singletons. Of note for this clone: Its cognate antigen is unknown.

Study-level points and caveats: At baseline, just a handful of AZD1222 recipients tested seropositive. Clonal diversity may have been underestimated, and the donors were mostly white British, with more females than males.

This sequence originates from an adult in good health. V and J are TRBV7-2 and TRBJ1-2, with 11 bases lining up with TRBD1. This sample comprised peripheral blood, obtained on day 0 of AZD1222 vaccination. The CDR3 reads CASSGPSGTGGYGYTF. In nucleotides, the CDR3 is TGTGCCAGCAGCGGACCATCCGGGACAGGGGGTTATGGCTACACCTTC.